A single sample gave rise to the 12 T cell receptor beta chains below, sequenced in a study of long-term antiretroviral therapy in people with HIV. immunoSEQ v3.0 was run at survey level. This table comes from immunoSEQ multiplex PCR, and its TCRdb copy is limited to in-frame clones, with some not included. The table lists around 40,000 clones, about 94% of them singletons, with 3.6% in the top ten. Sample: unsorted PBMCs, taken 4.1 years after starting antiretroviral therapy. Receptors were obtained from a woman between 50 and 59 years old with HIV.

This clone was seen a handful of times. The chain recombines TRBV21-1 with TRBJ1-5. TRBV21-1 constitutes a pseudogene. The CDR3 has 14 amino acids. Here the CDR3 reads CASRPKPGNQPQHF. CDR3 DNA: TGTGCCAGCCGCCCCAAACCCGGCAATCAGCCCCAGCATTTT.

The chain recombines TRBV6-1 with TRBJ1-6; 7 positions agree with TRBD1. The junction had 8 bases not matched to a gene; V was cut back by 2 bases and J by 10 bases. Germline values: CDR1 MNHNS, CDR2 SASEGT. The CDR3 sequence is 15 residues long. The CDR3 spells CASSERQGGRSPLHF. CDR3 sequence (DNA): TGTGCCAGCAGTGAAAGACAGGGTGGTCGGTCACCCCTCCACTTT.

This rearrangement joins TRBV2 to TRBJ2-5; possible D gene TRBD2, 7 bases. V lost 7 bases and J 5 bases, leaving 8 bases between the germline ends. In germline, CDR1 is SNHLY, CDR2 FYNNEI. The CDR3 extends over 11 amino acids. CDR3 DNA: TGTGCCAGCAAGGGGGGGGAGACCCAGTACTTC. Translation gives CASKGGETQYF.

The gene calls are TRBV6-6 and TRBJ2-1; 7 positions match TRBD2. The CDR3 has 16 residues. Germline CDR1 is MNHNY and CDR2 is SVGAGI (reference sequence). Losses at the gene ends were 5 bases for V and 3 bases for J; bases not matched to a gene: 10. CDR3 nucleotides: TGTGCCAGCAGTCCATCGAGAACGGGGGGCTACAATGAGCAGTTCTTC. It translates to CASSPSRTGGYNEQFF.

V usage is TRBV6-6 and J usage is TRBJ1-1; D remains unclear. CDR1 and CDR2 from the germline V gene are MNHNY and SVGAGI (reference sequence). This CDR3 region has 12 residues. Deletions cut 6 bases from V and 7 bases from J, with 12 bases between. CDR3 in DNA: TGTGCCAGCAGGTCAAGCACCATTGAAGCTTTCTTT. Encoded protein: CASRSSTIEAFF.

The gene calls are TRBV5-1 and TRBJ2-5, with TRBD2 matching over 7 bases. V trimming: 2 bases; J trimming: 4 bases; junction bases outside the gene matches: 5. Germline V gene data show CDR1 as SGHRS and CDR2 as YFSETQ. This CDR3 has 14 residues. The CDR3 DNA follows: TGCGCCAGCAGCTTATATGCTAGCGGAGAGACCCAGTACTTC. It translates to CASSLYASGETQYF.

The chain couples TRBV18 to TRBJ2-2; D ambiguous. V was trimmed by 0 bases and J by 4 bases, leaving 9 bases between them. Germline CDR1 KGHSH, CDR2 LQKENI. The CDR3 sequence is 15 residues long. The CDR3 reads CASSPPGTGTGELFF. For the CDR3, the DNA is TGTGCCAGCTCACCACCGGGAACGGGCACCGGGGAGCTGTTTTTT.

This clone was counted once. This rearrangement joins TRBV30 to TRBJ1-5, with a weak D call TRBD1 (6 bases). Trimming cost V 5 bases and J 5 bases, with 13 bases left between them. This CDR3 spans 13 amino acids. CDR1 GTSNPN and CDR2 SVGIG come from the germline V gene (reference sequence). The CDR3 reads CAWAQGLDQPQHF. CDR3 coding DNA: TGTGCCTGGGCACAGGGATTGGATCAGCCCCAGCATTTT. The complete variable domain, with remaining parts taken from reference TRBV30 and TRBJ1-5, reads SQTIHQWPATLVQPVGSPLSLECTVEGTSNPNLYWYRQAAGRGLQLLFYSVGIGQISSEVPQNLSASRPQDRQFILSSKKLLLSDSGFYLCAWAQGLDQPQHFGDGTRLSIL.

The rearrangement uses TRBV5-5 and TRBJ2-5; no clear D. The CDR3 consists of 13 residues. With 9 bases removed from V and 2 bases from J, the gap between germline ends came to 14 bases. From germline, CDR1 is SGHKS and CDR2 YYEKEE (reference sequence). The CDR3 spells CATNHPPQETQYF. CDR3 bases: TGTGCCACTAACCACCCCCCGCAAGAGACCCAGTACTTC.

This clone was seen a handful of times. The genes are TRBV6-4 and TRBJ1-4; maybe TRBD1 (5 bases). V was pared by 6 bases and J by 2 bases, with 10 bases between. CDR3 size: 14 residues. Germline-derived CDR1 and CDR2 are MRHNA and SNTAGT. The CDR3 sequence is CASRTGRTNEKLFF. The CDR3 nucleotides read TGTGCCAGCAGGACGGGACGGACTAATGAAAAACTGTTTTTT.

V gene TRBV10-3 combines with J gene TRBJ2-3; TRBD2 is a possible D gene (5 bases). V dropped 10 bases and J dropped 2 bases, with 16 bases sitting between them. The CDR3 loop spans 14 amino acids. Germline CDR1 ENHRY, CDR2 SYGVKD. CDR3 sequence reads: CATKVGAYTDTQYF. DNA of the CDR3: TGTGCCACCAAGGTGGGAGCATACACAGATACGCAGTATTTT.

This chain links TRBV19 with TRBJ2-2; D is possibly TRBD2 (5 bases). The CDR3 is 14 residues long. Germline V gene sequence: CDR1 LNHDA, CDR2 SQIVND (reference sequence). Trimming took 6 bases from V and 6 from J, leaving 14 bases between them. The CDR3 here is CASRIEGVSGELFF. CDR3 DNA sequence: TGTGCCAGTAGGATCGAGGGTGTCTCCGGGGAGCTGTTTTTT.